One TCR beta chain is described in this entry. This sample also contains other DNA sequences that code for the same CDR3. Germline V gene data show CDR1 as SGHRS and CDR2 as YFSETQ. The CDR3 sequence is 14 residues long. With 0 bases removed from V and 5 bases from J, the gap between germline ends came to 10 bases. These data are taken from a study of blood T cell repertoires in COVID-19. The protocol was immunoSEQ multiplex PCR, while the TCRdb copy is restricted to in-frame clones and leaves out a portion. This table has 300,000 to 400,000 clones, roughly nine tenths appearing once. V usage is TRBV5-1 and J usage is TRBJ2-3; TRBD1 might be the D (5 bases). The sequence was obtained from a woman between 25 and 40 years old with COVID-19, enrolled during active disease. Sequencing was performed on peripheral blood. The chain's CDR3 is CASSLGQGRDTQYF. In DNA form, the CDR3 reads TGCGCCAGCAGCTTGGGTCAGGGAAGAGATACGCAGTATTTT.